Shown below are 11 T cell receptor beta chains from a single sample sequenced in a study of breast tumors, draining lymph nodes, adjacent tissues. Axillary draining lymph nodes of breast cancer patients supplied the node samples. Each CDR3 protein gets one entry after TCRdb re-called the multiplex PCR reads with MiXCR. The sample includes some 85,000 distinct CDR3 sequences, over 25% of them seen just once. Source material: axillary lymph node tissue. Receptors originate from a female donor with breast cancer. Some clones in this sample may be carry-over from other donors' samples.

Concerning this clonotype: At one end, the junction sequence differs from germline, possibly due to a read error. CDR3 amino acids: CASSHSTIRAYNEQFF. The CDR3 coding sequence is TGTGCCAGCAGTCACTCCACTATTCGAGCCTACAATGAGCAGTTCTTC. The rearrangement links TRBV6-2 or TRBV6-3 to TRBJ2-7; D is unresolved. With the DNA end fitting TRBJ2-1 better, the J assignment may be wrong. The CDR3 is made up of 16 amino acids. Germline CDR1 MNHEY, CDR2 SVGEGT.

This clonotype is labeled as medium-sized. V gene TRBV20-1 combines with J gene TRBJ1-5; D unclear. The V gene lost 3 bases and the J gene lost 5 bases, with 11 bases spanning the gap. The CDR3 runs to 13 residues. Germline V gene sequence: CDR1 DFQATT, CDR2 SNEGSKA (reference sequence). The CDR3 DNA follows: TGCAGTGCTAGTACGGGTCAGCATCAGCCCCAGCATTTT. Residues: CSASTGQHQPQHF.

The table lists this clonotype with many counts. This chain links TRBV7-6 with TRBJ2-1; maybe TRBD1 (5 bases). The CDR3 extends over 15 amino acids. CDR1 is SGHVS and CDR2 is FNYEAQ in the germline V gene. The V and J ends lost 1 base and 9 bases respectively, with 16 bases between them. The CDR3 coding sequence is TGTGCCAGCAGCTTAGAGTGGTCGTCAGGGTTTGAGCAGTTCTTC. As protein: CASSLEWSSGFEQFF.

Notes on this clonotype: This clone may be a read error of a much larger clone one base away. The chain combines TRBV7-3 with TRBJ2-1, with D tentatively TRBD1 or TRBD2 (5 bases each). CDR1 SGHTA and CDR2 FQGTGA come from the germline V gene. This CDR3 comprises 14 residues. The CDR3 DNA is TGTGCCAGCAGCAGGGACCGCACCTACGATGAGCAGTTCTTC. It yields the protein CASSRDRTYDEQFF.

This clonotype has ten or more counts. The chain couples TRBV12-3 or TRBV12-4 to TRBJ2-3; 10 positions agree with TRBD1. Trimming cost V 5 bases and J 0 bases; bases outside gene matches: 2. This CDR3 comprises 15 residues. CDR3 coding DNA: TGTGCCAGCAGTCCGGACAGGGGGAGCACAGATACGCAGTATTTT. Its translation: CASSPDRGSTDTQYF.

This clonotype was picked up many times. The gene calls are TRBV29-1 and TRBJ1-1, with 10 bases aligning to TRBD1. Germline lookup yields CDR1 SQVTM and CDR2 ANQGSEA. The CDR3 is 13 amino acids. V shed 3 bases and J 4 bases; nucleotides not matched to a gene: 2. The CDR3 protein is CSVDRTGGTEAFF. CDR3 DNA: TGCAGCGTTGACCGGACAGGGGGCACTGAAGCTTTCTTT. Looking up the rest from reference TRBV29-1 and TRBJ1-1 gives the full variable domain: SAVISQKPSRDICQRGTSLTIQCQVDSQVTMMFWYRQQPGQSLTLIATANQGSEATYESGFVIDKFPISRPNLTFSTLTVSNMSPEDSSIYLCSVDRTGGTEAFFGQGTRLTVV.

The sample holds many counts of this clonotype. This rearrangement joins TRBV12-3 or TRBV12-4 to TRBJ1-5, with D possibly being TRBD1 (5 bases). This CDR3 region has 14 residues. The V and J ends lost 3 bases and 2 bases respectively, with 8 bases between them. This CDR3 reads CASSFSGGNQPQHF. Written as DNA, the CDR3 is TGTGCCAGCAGTTTCTCGGGGGGCAATCAGCCCCAGCATTTT.

This clonotype was recorded many times. The J gene is TRBJ1-3, the V gene TRBV19; D ambiguous. Trimming shortened V by 4 bases and J by 2 bases, and 9 bases separated the two germline ends. This CDR3 has 14 amino acids. CDR1 and CDR2 (germline): LNHDA, SQIVND (reference sequence). For the CDR3, the DNA is TGTGCCAGTAGTACCGTATTAGCTGGAAACACCATATATTTT. Encoded protein: CASSTVLAGNTIYF. The full variable domain, rest sourced from reference TRBV19 and TRBJ1-3, is DGGITQSPKYLFRKEGQNVTLSCEQNLNHDAMYWYRQDPGQGLRLIYYSQIVNDFQKGDIAEGYSVSREKKESFPLTVTSAQKNPTAFYLCASSTVLAGNTIYFGEGSWLTVV.

Note on this clonotype: Possible read error: a much larger clone is one base away. The V and J genes are TRBV27 and TRBJ2-3; 7 bases are shared with TRBD1. Germline CDR1 reads MNHEY; CDR2 reads SMNVEV (reference sequence). This CDR3 region has 16 residues. For the CDR3, the DNA is TGTGCCAGCAGCCCTGACTCGACAGGGAGTTCAGATACGCAGTGTTTT. Amino acid sequence: CASSPDSTGSSDTQCF.

The chain carries TRBV12-3 or TRBV12-4 and TRBJ1-2, with 8 bases fitting TRBD1. J was trimmed by 4 bases and V by 6 bases; bases with no gene match: 19. CDR3 length equals 18 residues. CDR3 in DNA: TGTGCCAGCAGGGGGACAACCGGGACAGGCGAAACCCTCTATGGCTACACCTTC. This gives the protein CASRGTTGTGETLYGYTF.

This clonotype was seen repeatedly, ten times or more. This rearrangement joins TRBV20-1 to TRBJ2-1; 8 positions match TRBD2. CDR3 length: 14 residues. V shed 4 bases, J shed 6 bases, and the junction held 8 bases outside the gene matches. Germline CDR1 reads DFQATT; CDR2 reads SNEGSKA (reference sequence). CDR3 coding DNA: TGCAGTGCTACCAGCGGGAGCCTAGGCAATGAGCAGTTCTTC. This codes for CSATSGSLGNEQFF.